What follows is one T cell receptor (beta chain) and its context. The target antigen is unknown. The entry originates in a study of regulatory T cells in long-lasting Graves disease. Germline values: CDR1 SQVTM, CDR2 ANQGSEA. The CDR3 totals 13 residues. V was trimmed by 6 bases and J by 6 bases, leaving 14 bases between them. The study's findings and limits: Among the persistent patients, 2,741 public clonotypes were shared, more than the approximately 960 shared among new patients.

Arm-PCR with iRepertoire HTBI primers amplified the CDR3 regions for these TCR beta libraries. One entry per CDR3 protein results from TCRdb running MiXCR on the multiplex PCR reads. The sample yields approximately 380,000 distinct CDR3 sequences, about 20% seen once. Time point reported: persistent/refractory GD, antithyroid drugs over 5 years with positive TRAb. PBMCs provided the RNA from which the TCR library was made. The clonotype was recovered from a female donor with Graves disease. This chain connects TRBV29-1 to TRBJ1-4, with D possibly TRBD1 on 5 matching bases. Sequencing was performed on peripheral blood mononuclear cells (PBMCs), taken when the disease was refractory, from a patient treated with antithyroid drugs. CDR3 nucleotide sequence: TGCAGCGTCGGGGCGGCCTCGGATGAAAAACTGTTTTTT. Translated: CSVGAASDEKLFF.